What follows describes a single T cell receptor beta chain. Its specificity is unknown. This record belongs to a study of T cell responses to AZD1222 COVID-19 vaccine. Study-wide findings and caveats: In all cases, repertoires were sampled only after the peak T cell response.

Clones were read by immunoSEQ multiplex PCR, and TCRdb kept only the in-frame ones, dropping some. The sample has around 110,000 clones, roughly 90% seen once; the top ten hold around 5.1%. V gave up 0 bases and J gave up 4 bases, with 11 bases separating them. This CDR3 is 15 amino acids long. CDR1 and CDR2 (germline): SGDLS, YYNGEE. The material sequenced was peripheral blood, taken on day 0 of AZD1222 vaccination. This TCR came from an adult in good health. This chain uses TRBV9 with TRBJ2-1; no definite D call. The CDR3 nucleotides read TGTGCCAGCAGCGTAGAGGTAGGGCCATACAATGAGCAGTTCTTC. It yields the protein CASSVEVGPYNEQFF.